This entry lists 14 T cell receptor beta chains sequenced from one sample in a study of identical twins. TCRdb called the 5' RACE reads again in MiXCR, with one record for every CDR3 protein. The sample contains about 460,000 distinct CDR3 sequences, 13% to 15% of which appear only once. The data were also submitted as part of a second study, on yellow fever vaccine responses in identical twins.

Material for sequencing was CD4+ T cells sorted from blood. The origin of the receptors is a woman between 18 and 29 years old in good health.

This clonotype was seen only a few times. The chain links TRBV7-9 to TRBJ1-1, with TRBD1 matching over 8 bases. Germline V gives CDR1 SEHNR, CDR2 FQNEAQ (reference sequence). V dropped 6 bases and J dropped 6; count of bases not matched to a gene: 6. The CDR3 runs to 13 residues. The CDR3 nucleotides are TGTGCCAGCAGACCGGACAGGGCCTCTGAAGCTTTCTTT. It is translated as CASRPDRASEAFF.

The table lists this clonotype with a few counts. Here the CDR3 reads CASRFGQVPSGANVLTF. For the CDR3, the DNA is TGTGCCAGCCGATTCGGGCAGGTCCCCTCTGGGGCCAACGTCCTGACTTTC. The rearrangement uses TRBV6-1 and TRBJ2-6; D ambiguous. Trimming pared 8 bases from V and 0 bases from J, leaving 17 bases between. CDR1 is MNHNS, CDR2 SASEGT, per germline. The CDR3 length is 17 residues.

This chain joins TRBV4-3 and TRBJ2-5; D gene uncertain. This CDR3 is 14 amino acids long. V lost 1 base and J lost 4, with 10 bases in between. The V gene's germline CDR1 is LGHNA and CDR2 YSLEER. CDR3 residues: CASSQGEGVETQYF. The CDR3 bases are TGCGCCAGCAGCCAAGGGGAAGGAGTAGAGACCCAGTACTTC.

The chain carries TRBV11-2 and TRBJ2-3; the D gene could be TRBD1 or TRBD2 (5 bases each). Trimming stripped 2 bases from V and 2 bases from J, with 14 bases between. This CDR3 region has 16 residues. Germline CDR1 SGHAT, CDR2 FQNNGV. CDR3 sequence (DNA): TGTGCCAGCAGCTTACACCGGGACGCTTCCACAGATACGCAGTATTTT. Translating it yields CASSLHRDASTDTQYF.

V is TRBV5-1 and J is TRBJ2-2; D call uncertain. V lost 0 bases, J lost 2 bases, and 8 bases lay in between. Germline V gene data show CDR1 as SGHRS and CDR2 as YFSETQ. This CDR3 spans 15 amino acids. CDR3 region: CASSLDGDNTGELFF. As DNA, the CDR3 is TGCGCCAGCAGCTTGGATGGGGATAACACCGGGGAGCTGTTTTTT.

This sequence joins TRBV10-1 and TRBJ2-1; D may be TRBD2 (6 bases). V was trimmed by 0 bases and J by 6 bases, leaving 15 bases between them. The CDR3 is 16 residues long. From germline, CDR1 is WNHNN and CDR2 SYGVQD (reference sequence). The DNA for the CDR3 is TGCGCCAGCAGTGAGTCTTGGACTAAAATCACCAATGAGCAGTTCTTC. Translation gives CASSESWTKITNEQFF.

This clonotype was recorded at least ten times. V is TRBV28 and J is TRBJ1-5; D not certain. The CDR3 contains 14 residues. Between the trimmed V and J ends, which lost 7 bases and 0 bases, there was a span of 10 bases. Germline V CDR1 and CDR2: MDHEN, SYDVKM. The CDR3 sequence: CASTEQYSNQPQHF. CDR3 in DNA: TGTGCCAGCACTGAGCAGTATAGCAATCAGCCCCAGCATTTT.

Here the CDR3 reads CASSLWTSGSWDQETQYF. CDR3 DNA sequence: TGTGCCAGCAGTTTATGGACTAGCGGGAGTTGGGACCAAGAGACCCAGTACTTC. The chain links TRBV28 to TRBJ2-5; 12 bases agree with TRBD2. CDR3 length: 18 amino acids. Germline CDR1 is MDHEN and CDR2 is SYDVKM. Trimming took 0 bases from V and 0 from J; bases not matched to a gene: 5.

This clonotype was recorded a few times. The chain carries TRBV5-1 and TRBJ2-7; a possible D gene is TRBD2 (6 bases). Germline V gene sequence: CDR1 SGHRS, CDR2 YFSETQ. This CDR3 is 15 amino acids long. The germline V and J ends were trimmed by 1 base and 0 bases, with 11 bases remaining between them. In nucleotides, the CDR3 is TGCGCCAGCAGCTTGACGGGGGATAGCTCCTACGAGCAGTACTTC. Translated, it gives CASSLTGDSSYEQYF.

The chain joins TRBV24-1 to TRBJ2-3, with a possible D match to TRBD2 (6 bases). Between the trimmed V and J ends, which lost 1 base and 2 bases, there was a span of 18 bases. The CDR3 is made up of 18 amino acids. Germline V gene sequence: CDR1 KGHDR, CDR2 SFDVKD. DNA of the CDR3: TGTGCCACCAGTGATTTTAATATCGGGACGGACTACACAGATACGCAGTATTTT. Translating it yields CATSDFNIGTDYTDTQYF.

The rearrangement links TRBV3-1 to TRBJ2-1; 10 bases line up with TRBD2. The CDR3 is 16 amino acids. With 4 bases clipped from V and 3 bases from J, the junction kept 6 bases outside the gene matches. CDR1 and CDR2 (germline): LGHDT, YNNKEL (reference sequence). The CDR3 loop is CASSRISGGYYNEQFF. The CDR3 DNA is TGTGCCAGCAGCCGTATTAGCGGGGGGTACTACAATGAGCAGTTCTTC.

This clonotype has a handful of counts. V is TRBV20-1 and J is TRBJ1-5; TRBD1 agrees at 9 bases. Germline CDR1 is DFQATT and CDR2 is SNEGSKA (reference sequence). After removal of 6 bases from V and 11 bases from J, the junction contained 17 bases not matched to a gene. The CDR3 is 15 residues long. CDR3 protein: CSATEGIQGAGTQHF. CDR3 nucleotide sequence: TGCAGTGCCACCGAGGGGATACAGGGGGCAGGTACCCAGCATTTT.

The V and J genes are TRBV7-8 and TRBJ2-7, with TRBD2 matching 12 bases. With 6 bases clipped from V and 4 bases from J, the junction kept 16 bases outside the gene matches. The CDR3 consists of 18 residues. The germline gives CDR1 SGHVS, CDR2 FQNEAQ. CDR3 loop: CASRKIPSGGAKSYEQYF. The CDR3 DNA is TGTGCCAGCAGGAAAATCCCTAGCGGGGGGGCCAAGTCATACGAGCAGTACTTC.

This clonotype was detected a few times. The genes are TRBV6-1 and TRBJ2-7; D unclear. Trimming left V 0 bases short and J 3 bases short, with 9 bases between. CDR1 MNHNS and CDR2 SASEGT come from the germline V gene. The CDR3 has 14 amino acids. CDR3 sequence (DNA): TGTGCCAGCAGTGAAGCTAACGAAAACTACGAGCAGTACTTC. Translating gives CASSEANENYEQYF.